Presented here are 8 T cell receptor beta chains from one specimen sequenced in a study of radiation and T cells in renal cell carcinoma. Time point meaning: blood 4 weeks post-SBRT, at nephrectomy. Stated treatment: 15 Gy SBRT to primary tumor, nephrectomy 4 weeks later. Libraries were prepared by immunoSEQ multiplex PCR; TCRdb keeps only in-frame clonotypes and omits some of them. This table has roughly 82,000 clones, 80% to 90% appearing once. Sequenced material: blood, taken from a patient whose treatment included radiotherapy and nephrectomy. All receptors come from a woman in her seventies with renal cell carcinoma.

V is TRBV4-1 and J is TRBJ2-1; TRBD1 aligns across 8 bases. CDR3 size: 18 residues. Germline values: CDR1 MGHRA, CDR2 YSYEKL. V shed 1 base and J 1 base; nucleotides not matched to a gene: 9. CDR3 in amino acids: CASSQVADRAESYNEQFF. In nucleotides, the CDR3 is TGCGCCAGCAGCCAAGTGGCGGACAGGGCAGAATCCTACAATGAGCAGTTCTTC.

In this sample, this clone turned up once. V gene TRBV7-2 combines with J gene TRBJ2-3, with D perhaps assigned TRBD1 or TRBD2 (5 bases each). V was shortened by 7 bases and J by 0 bases, with 17 bases between the two germline ends. CDR3 length equals 16 residues. CDR1 and CDR2 (germline): SGHTA, FQGNSA. For the CDR3, the DNA is TGTGCCAGCACTAAGAGGGGAGCAGGGAGCACAGATACGCAGTATTTT. Translation: CASTKRGAGSTDTQYF. Full variable domain (rest looked up from reference TRBV7-2 and TRBJ2-3): GAGVSQSPSNKVTEKGKDVELRCDPISGHTALYWYRQSLGQGLEFLIYFQGNSAPDKSGLPSDRFSAERTGGSVSTLTIQRTQQEDSAVYLCASTKRGAGSTDTQYFGPGTRLTVL.

The rearrangement joins TRBV11-2 to TRBJ1-2; no reliable D call. CDR3 size: 15 residues. Per germline, CDR1 SGHAT and CDR2 FQNNGV. Trimming left V 3 bases short and J 0 bases short, with 11 bases between. The DNA of the CDR3 is TGTGCCAGCAGCTTGATGGAGGACCCTAACTATGGCTACACCTTC. Protein product: CASSLMEDPNYGYTF.

The chain uses TRBV7-3 and TRBJ2-3, with 9 bases identical to TRBD1. J was trimmed by 1 base and V by 5 bases; bases with no gene match: 7. The CDR3 runs 16 residues. Germline V gene lookup returns CDR1 SGHTA and CDR2 FQGTGA. CDR3 sequence: CASSVGQGLGTDTQYF. The CDR3 nucleotides are TGTGCCAGCAGCGTTGGACAGGGGCTGGGCACAGATACGCAGTATTTT.

V gene TRBV6-7 combines with J gene TRBJ1-1; the D is unclear. TRBV6-7 belongs to the ORF category, with a function that is uncertain. The ends were cut back, 7 bases at V and 8 bases at J, with 2 bases in the middle. CDR3 length equals 8 residues. CDR3 DNA sequence: TGTGCCAGCACAGAAGCTTTCTTT. Protein product: CASTEAFF.

J is TRBJ2-2 and V is TRBV5-1; D is possibly TRBD1 (5 bases). The V end lost 3 bases, the J end lost 6 bases, and 9 bases lay between the germline ends. CDR3 length: 13 residues. Per germline, CDR1 SGHRS and CDR2 YFSETQ. The CDR3 region is CASSSGWAGELFF. CDR3 coding DNA: TGCGCCAGCAGCTCAGGGTGGGCCGGGGAGCTGTTTTTT. The full variable domain, its missing parts supplied by reference TRBV5-1 and TRBJ2-2, is KAGVTQTPRYLIKTRGQQVTLSCSPISGHRSVSWYQQTPGQGLQFLFEYFSETQRNKGNFPGRFSGRQFSNSRSEMNVSTLELGDSALYLCASSSGWAGELFFGEGSRLTVL.

As DNA, the CDR3 is TGTGCCAGCAGCCGCGGACCCTGGATTGGAGGCTACACCTTC. Protein product: CASSRGPWIGGYTF. V usage is TRBV7-2 and J usage is TRBJ1-2; D is unclear. With 5 bases removed from V and 8 bases from J, the gap between germline ends came to 18 bases. Germline V gives CDR1 SGHTA, CDR2 FQGNSA. This CDR3 has 14 amino acids. Based on the CDR3 plus reference TRBV7-2 and TRBJ1-2, the full variable domain is GAGVSQSPSNKVTEKGKDVELRCDPISGHTALYWYRQSLGQGLEFLIYFQGNSAPDKSGLPSDRFSAERTGGSVSTLTIQRTQQEDSAVYLCASSRGPWIGGYTFGSGTRLTVV.

The chain employs TRBV30 and TRBJ2-3; a possible D gene is TRBD2 (5 bases). This CDR3 spans 12 amino acids. V lost 5 bases and J lost 0, with 6 bases in between. Germline CDR1 GTSNPN, CDR2 SVGIG (reference sequence). In DNA form, the CDR3 reads TGTGCCTGGGGGGAGAGCACAGATACGCAGTATTTT. This gives the protein CAWGESTDTQYF.